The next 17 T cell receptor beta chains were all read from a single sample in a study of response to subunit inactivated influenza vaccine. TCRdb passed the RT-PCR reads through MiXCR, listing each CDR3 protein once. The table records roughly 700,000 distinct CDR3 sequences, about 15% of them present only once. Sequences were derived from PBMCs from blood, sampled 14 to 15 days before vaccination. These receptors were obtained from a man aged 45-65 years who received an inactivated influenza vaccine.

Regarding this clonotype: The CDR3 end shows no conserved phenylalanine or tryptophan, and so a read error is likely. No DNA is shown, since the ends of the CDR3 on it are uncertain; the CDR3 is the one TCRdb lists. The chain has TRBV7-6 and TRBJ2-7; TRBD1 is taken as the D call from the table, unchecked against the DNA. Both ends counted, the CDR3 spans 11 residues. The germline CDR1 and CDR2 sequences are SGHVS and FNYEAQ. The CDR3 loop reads CASSLRDLPAS.

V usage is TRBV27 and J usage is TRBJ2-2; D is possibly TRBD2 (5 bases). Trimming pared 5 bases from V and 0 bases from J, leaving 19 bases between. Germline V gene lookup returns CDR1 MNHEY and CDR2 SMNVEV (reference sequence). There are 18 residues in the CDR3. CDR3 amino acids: CASSNNALELANTGELFF. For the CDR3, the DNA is TGTGCCAGCAGTAACAACGCCCTGGAACTAGCGAACACCGGGGAGCTGTTTTTT.

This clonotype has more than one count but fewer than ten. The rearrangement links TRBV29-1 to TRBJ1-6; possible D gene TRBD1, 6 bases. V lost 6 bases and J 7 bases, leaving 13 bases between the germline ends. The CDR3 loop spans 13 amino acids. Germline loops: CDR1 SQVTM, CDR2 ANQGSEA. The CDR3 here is CSVSTGTNSPLHF. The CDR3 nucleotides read TGCAGCGTCTCCACAGGGACCAATTCACCCCTCCACTTT.

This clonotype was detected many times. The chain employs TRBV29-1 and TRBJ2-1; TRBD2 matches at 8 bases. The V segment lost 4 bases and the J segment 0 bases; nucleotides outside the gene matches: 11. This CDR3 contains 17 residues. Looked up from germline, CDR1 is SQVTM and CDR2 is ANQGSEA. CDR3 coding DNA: TGCAGCGTTGGACCCATCCTGCGGGAGGTCTCCTACAATGAGCAGTTCTTC. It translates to CSVGPILREVSYNEQFF.

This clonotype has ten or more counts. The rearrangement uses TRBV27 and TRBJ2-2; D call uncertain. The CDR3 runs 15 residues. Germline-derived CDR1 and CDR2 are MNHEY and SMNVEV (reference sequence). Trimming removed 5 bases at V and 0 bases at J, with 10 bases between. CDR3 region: CASSADRTNTGELFF. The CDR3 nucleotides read TGTGCCAGCAGTGCTGACCGGACGAACACCGGGGAGCTGTTTTTT.

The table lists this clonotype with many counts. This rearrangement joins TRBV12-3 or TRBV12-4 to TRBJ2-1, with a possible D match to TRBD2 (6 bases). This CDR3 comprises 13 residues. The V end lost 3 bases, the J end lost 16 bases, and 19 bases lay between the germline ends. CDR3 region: CASSFSSGTAPFF. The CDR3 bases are TGTGCCAGCAGTTTTTCTTCCGGGACTGCGCCCTTCTTC.

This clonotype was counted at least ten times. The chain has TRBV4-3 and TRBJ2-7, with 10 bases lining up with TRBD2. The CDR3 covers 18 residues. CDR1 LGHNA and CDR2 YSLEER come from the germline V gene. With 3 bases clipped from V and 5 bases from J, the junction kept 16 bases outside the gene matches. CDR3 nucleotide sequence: TGCGCCAGCAGCCAGGAAGTAGTGGGGCTAGCGGGAGCCCACGAGCAGTACTTC. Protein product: CASSQEVVGLAGAHEQYF.

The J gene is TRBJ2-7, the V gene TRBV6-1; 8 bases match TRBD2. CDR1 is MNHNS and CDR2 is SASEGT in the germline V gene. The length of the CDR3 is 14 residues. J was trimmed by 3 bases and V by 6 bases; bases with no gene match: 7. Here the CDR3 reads CASSREGSYYEQYF. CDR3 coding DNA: TGTGCCAGCAGCCGGGAGGGGTCCTACTACGAGCAGTACTTC.

The CDR3 nucleotides are TGTGCCAGCAGCGTCCAGGGCCCAGACTCTGGGGCCAACGTCCTGACTTTC. This encodes CASSVQGPDSGANVLTF. This sequence joins TRBV4-2 and TRBJ2-6; perhaps TRBD1 as D (5 bases). V was trimmed by 5 bases and J by 0 bases, leaving 14 bases between them. Germline V gives CDR1 LGHNA, CDR2 YNFKEQ. There are 17 residues in the CDR3.

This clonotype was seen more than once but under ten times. The CDR3 DNA reads as TGTGCCAGCAGCCAAAGGAACAATGAGCAGTTCTTC. Its protein product is CASSQRNNEQFF. The V gene is TRBV16, the J gene TRBJ2-1; D not certain. The V and J ends lost 2 bases and 5 bases respectively, with 4 bases between them. This CDR3 has 12 residues. CDR1 and CDR2 from the germline V gene are KGHSY and FQNENV.

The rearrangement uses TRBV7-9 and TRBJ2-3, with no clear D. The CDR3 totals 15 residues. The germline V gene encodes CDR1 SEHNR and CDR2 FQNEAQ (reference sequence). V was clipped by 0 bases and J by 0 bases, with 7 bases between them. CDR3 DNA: TGTGCCAGCAGCTTAGCGGAAACGAGCACAGATACGCAGTATTTT. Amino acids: CASSLAETSTDTQYF.

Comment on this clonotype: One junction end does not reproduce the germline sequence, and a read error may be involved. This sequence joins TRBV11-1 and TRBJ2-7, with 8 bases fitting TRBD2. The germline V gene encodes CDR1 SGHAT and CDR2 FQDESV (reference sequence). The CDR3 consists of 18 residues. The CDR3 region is CTSCLAIISGSSPYEQYF. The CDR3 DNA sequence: TGTACCAGCTGTTTAGCGATCATAAGCGGGAGTAGTCCCTACGAGCAGTACTTC.

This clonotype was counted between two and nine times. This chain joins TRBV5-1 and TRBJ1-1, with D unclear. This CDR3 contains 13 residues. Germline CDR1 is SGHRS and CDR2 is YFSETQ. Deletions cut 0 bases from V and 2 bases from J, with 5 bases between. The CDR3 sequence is CASSLGHNTEAFF. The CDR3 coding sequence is TGCGCCAGCAGCTTGGGCCATAACACTGAAGCTTTCTTT.

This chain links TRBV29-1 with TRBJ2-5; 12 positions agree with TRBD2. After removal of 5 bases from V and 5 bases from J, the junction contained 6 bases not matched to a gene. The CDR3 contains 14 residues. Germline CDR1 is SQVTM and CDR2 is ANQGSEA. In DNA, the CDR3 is TGCAGCGTTCCCCTAGCGGGGGGGTATGAGACCCAGTACTTC. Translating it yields CSVPLAGGYETQYF.

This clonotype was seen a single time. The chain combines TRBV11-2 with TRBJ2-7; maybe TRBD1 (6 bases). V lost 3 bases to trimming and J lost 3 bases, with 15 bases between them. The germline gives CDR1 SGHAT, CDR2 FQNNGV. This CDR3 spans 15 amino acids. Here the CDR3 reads CASSLDPTGLYEQYF. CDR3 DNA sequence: TGTGCCAGCAGCTTGGATCCCACAGGGCTCTACGAGCAGTACTTC.

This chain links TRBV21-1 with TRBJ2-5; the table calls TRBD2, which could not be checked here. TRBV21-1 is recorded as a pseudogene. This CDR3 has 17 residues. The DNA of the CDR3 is TGTGCCAGCAGCAAAAGGGCTAGCGGGATAAAGTGGGAGACCCAGTACTTC. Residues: CASSKRASGIKWETQYF.

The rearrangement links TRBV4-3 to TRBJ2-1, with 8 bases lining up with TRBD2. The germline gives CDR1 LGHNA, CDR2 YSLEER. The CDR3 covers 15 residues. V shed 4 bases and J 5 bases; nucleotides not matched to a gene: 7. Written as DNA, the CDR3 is TGCGCCAGCAGCCGAGGAGCGGGAGCCCACAATGAGCAGTTCTTC. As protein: CASSRGAGAHNEQFF.